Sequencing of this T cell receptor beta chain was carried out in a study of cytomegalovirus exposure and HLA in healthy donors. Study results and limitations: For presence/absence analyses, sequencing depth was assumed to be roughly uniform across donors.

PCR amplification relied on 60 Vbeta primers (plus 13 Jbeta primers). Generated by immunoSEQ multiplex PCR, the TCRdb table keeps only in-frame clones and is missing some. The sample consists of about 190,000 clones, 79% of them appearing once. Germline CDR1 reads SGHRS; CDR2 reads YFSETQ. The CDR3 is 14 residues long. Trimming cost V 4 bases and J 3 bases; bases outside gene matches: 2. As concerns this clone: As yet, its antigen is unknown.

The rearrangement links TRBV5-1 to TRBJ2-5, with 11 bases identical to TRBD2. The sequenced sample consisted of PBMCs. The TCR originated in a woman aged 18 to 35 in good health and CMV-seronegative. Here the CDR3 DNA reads TGCGCCAGCAGCCATAGCGGGGGGGAAGAGACCCAGTACTTC. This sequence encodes CASSHSGGEETQYF.